The T cell receptor beta chain described here comes from a study of long-term antiretroviral therapy in people with HIV. Study as a whole: About a decade before 2015, the earliest samples were taken when ART was typically delayed. Study results and limitations: CDR3 lengths in HIV samples spanned a narrower range than controls. The study lacked data on ART adherence, viral resistance or therapy changes. Pre-ART expanded clones dominated the repertoire at every time point.

V lost 1 base, J lost 2 bases, and 10 bases lay in between. The length of the CDR3 is 14 residues. Germline-derived CDR1 and CDR2 are SGHRS and YFSETQ. The run of the v3.0 immunoSEQ assay was at survey level. The repertoire was sequenced with immunoSEQ multiplex PCR; TCRdb's copy has only in-frame clones and lacks some. The repertoire consists of roughly 14,000 clones, with 65% to 90% occurring once and the leading ten covering 6.5% to 7.5%. Worth noting for this clone: Its antigen is not known.

This specimen was unsorted PBMCs, taken 0.4 years after starting antiretroviral therapy. This receptor was identified in a man aged 30-40 years with HIV. The chain employs TRBV5-1 and TRBJ2-7; D possibly uses TRBD1 or TRBD2 (5 bases each). Here the CDR3 DNA reads TGCGCCAGCAGCTTGCGAGGGGCCCCCTACGAGCAGTACTTC. Translating gives CASSLRGAPYEQYF.